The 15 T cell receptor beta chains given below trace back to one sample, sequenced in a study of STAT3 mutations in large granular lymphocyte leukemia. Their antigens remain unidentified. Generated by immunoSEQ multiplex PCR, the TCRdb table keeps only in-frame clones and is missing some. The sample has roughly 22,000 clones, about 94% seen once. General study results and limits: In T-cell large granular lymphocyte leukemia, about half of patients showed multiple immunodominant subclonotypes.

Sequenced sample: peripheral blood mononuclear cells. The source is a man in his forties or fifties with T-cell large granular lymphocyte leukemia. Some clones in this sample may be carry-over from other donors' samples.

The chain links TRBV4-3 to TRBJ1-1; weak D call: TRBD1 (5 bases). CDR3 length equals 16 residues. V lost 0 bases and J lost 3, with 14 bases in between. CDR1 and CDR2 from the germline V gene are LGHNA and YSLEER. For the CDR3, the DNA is TGCGCCAGCAGCCAAGATAGAGGGACCGGGTACACTGAAGCTTTCTTT. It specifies CASSQDRGTGYTEAFF.

The CDR3 loop is CASSSGTSAGAEQYF. The CDR3 DNA is TGTGCCAGCAGTTCCGGGACTAGCGCCGGAGCTGAGCAGTACTTC. The rearrangement links TRBV27 to TRBJ2-7, with 10 nucleotides matching TRBD2. Unmatched junction bases numbered 10, after V lost 4 bases and J lost 7 bases. The CDR3 spans 15 residues. Germline assignment: CDR1 MNHEY and CDR2 SMNVEV (reference sequence).

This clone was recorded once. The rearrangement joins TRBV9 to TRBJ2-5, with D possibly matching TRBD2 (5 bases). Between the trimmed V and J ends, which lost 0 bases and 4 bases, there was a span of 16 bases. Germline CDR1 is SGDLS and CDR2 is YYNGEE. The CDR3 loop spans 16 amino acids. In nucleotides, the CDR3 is TGTGCCAGCAGCGTAGGTGGAGGCTTCAGGTCAGAGACCCAGTACTTC. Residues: CASSVGGGFRSETQYF.

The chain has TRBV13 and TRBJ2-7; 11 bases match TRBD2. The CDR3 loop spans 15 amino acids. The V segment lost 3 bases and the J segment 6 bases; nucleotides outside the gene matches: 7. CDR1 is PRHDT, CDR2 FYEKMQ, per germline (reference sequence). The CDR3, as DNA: TGTGCCAGCAGCTTTGGCCTAGCGGGGGGTCGCGAGCAGTACTTC. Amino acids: CASSFGLAGGREQYF.

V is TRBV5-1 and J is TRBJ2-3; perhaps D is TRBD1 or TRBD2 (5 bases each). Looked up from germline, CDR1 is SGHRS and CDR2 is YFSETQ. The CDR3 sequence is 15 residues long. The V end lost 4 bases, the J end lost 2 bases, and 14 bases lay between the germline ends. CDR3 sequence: CASSPRGAPTDTQYF. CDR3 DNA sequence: TGCGCCAGCAGCCCGAGAGGGGCCCCCACAGATACGCAGTATTTT. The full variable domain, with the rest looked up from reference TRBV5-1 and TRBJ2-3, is KAGVTQTPRYLIKTRGQQVTLSCSPISGHRSVSWYQQTPGQGLQFLFEYFSETQRNKGNFPGRFSGRQFSNSRSEMNVSTLELGDSALYLCASSPRGAPTDTQYFGPGTRLTVL.

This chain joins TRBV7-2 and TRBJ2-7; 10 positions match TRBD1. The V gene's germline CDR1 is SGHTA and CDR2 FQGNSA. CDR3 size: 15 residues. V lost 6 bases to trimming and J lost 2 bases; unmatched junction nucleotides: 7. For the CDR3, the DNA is TGTGCCAGCAGTCCTGACAGGGGGCCCACCTACGAGCAGTACTTC. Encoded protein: CASSPDRGPTYEQYF.

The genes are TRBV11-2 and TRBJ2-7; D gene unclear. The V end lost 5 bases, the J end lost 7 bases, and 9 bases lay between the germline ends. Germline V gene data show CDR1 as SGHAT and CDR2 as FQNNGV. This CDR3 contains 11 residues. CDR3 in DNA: TGTGCCAGCAGCCTAAACGGGGAGCAGTACTTC. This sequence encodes CASSLNGEQYF.

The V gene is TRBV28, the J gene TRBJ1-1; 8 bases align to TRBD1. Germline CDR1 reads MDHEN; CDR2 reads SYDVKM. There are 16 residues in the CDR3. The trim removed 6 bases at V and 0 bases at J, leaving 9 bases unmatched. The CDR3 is CASSLQGGAMNTEAFF. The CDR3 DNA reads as TGTGCCAGCAGCCTACAGGGGGGAGCAATGAACACTGAAGCTTTCTTT.

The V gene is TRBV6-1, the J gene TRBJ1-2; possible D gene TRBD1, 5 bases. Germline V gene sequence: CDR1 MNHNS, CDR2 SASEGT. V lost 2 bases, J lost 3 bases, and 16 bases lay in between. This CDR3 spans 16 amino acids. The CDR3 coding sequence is TGTGCCAGCAGTGAAAGGGAATTGGGGGTTTACTATGGCTACACCTTC. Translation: CASSERELGVYYGYTF.

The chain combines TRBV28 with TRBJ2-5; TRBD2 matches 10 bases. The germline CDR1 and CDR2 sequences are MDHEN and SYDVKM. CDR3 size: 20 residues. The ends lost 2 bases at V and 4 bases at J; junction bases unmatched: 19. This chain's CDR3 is CASSLGFFSQRGGGRETQYF. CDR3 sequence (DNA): TGTGCCAGCAGTTTAGGGTTTTTTAGCCAGCGGGGGGGCGGGCGAGAGACCCAGTACTTC.

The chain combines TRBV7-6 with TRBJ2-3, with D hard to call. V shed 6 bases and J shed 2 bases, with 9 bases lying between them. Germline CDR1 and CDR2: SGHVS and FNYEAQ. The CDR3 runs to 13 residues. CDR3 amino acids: CASSSVHTDTQYF. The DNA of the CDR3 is TGTGCCAGCAGTTCCGTACACACAGATACGCAGTATTTT.

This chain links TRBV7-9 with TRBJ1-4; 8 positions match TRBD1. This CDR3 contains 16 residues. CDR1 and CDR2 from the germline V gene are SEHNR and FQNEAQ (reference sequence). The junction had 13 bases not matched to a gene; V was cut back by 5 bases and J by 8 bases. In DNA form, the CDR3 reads TGTGCCAGCAGCCAATCATATGGACAGGGTTGGGAAAAACTGTTTTTT. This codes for CASSQSYGQGWEKLFF.

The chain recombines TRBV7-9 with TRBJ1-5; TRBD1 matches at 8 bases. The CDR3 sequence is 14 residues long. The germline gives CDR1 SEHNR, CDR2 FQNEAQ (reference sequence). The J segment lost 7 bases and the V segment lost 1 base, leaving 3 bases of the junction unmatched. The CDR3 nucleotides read TGTGCCAGCAGCTTAGGGGGGACAGGACAGCCCCAGCATTTT. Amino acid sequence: CASSLGGTGQPQHF.

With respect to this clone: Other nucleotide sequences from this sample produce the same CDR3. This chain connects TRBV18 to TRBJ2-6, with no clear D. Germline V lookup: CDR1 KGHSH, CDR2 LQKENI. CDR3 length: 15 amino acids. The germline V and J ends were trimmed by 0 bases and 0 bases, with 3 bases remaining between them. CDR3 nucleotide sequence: TGTGCCAGCTCACCACCCCGCTCTGGGGCCAACGTCCTGACTTTC. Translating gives CASSPPRSGANVLTF.

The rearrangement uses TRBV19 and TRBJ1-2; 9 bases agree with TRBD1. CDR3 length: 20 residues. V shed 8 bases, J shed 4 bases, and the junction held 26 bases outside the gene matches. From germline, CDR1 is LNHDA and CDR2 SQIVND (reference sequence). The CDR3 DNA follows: TGTGCCAGTCGAGCCTTCGTAGGAGGGACAGGGATGAGGACCGTCTATGGCTACACCTTC. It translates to CASRAFVGGTGMRTVYGYTF.